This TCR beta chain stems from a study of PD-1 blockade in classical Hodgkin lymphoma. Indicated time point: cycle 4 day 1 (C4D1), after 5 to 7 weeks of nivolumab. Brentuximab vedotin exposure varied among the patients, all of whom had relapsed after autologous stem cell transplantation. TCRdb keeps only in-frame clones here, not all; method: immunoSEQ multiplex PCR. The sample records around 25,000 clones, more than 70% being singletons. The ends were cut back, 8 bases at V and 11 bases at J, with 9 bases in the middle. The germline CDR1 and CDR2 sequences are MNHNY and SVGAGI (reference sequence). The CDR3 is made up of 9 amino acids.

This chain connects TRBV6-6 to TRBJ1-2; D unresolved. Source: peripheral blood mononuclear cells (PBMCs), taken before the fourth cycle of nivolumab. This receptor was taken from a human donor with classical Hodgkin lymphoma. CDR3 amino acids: CASGPWYTF. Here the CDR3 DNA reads TGTGCCAGCGGGCCCTGGTACACCTTC.